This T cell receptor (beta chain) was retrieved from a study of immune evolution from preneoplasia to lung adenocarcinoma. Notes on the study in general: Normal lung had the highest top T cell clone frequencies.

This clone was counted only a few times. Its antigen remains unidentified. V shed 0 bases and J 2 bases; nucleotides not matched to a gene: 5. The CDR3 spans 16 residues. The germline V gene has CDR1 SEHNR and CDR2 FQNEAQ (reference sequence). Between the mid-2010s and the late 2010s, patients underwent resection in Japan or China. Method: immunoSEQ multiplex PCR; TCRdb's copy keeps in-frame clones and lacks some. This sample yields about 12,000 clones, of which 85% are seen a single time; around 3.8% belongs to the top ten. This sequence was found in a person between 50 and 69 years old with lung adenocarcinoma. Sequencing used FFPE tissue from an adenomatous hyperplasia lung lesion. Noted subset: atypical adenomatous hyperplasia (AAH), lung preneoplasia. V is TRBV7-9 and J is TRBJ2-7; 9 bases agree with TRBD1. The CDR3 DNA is TGTGCCAGCAGCTTAGCCGGGACAGGGATGGCCTACGAGCAGTACTTC. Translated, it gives CASSLAGTGMAYEQYF.